Only a few counts were recorded for the clone carrying this T cell receptor (beta chain). The antigen is not known. The data stem from a study of T-cell memory formation after mild COVID-19. Notes on the study in general: Detection of some responders pre-infection suggested pre-existing cross-reactive memory T cells participated. Balance between CD4 and CD8 was seen in clones contracting day 15 to 85, and a CD4+ lean was seen in later expanders.

TCR alpha and TCR beta cDNA libraries with sample barcodes and UMIs came from 5'RACE using constant-segment primers. One entry per CDR3 protein results from TCRdb running MiXCR on the 5' RACE reads. The sample lists fewer than 700,000 distinct CDR3 sequences, under 20% occurring once. CDR1 and CDR2 from the germline V gene are SGHRS and YFSETQ. CDR3 length equals 14 residues. V lost 0 bases and J lost 5; bases outside the gene matches: 3. This chain connects TRBV5-1 to TRBJ2-3, with TRBD1 matching 7 bases. The sample consisted of PBMCs or a T cell subset sorted from them (not recorded which). This receptor was obtained from an adult woman who had mild COVID-19 (a few samples of this study predate the infection). Cell type and time point are not known. The CDR3 nucleotides read TGCGCCAGCAGCTTGGCAGGGACAGTAGATACGCAGTATTTT. Translated, it gives CASSLAGTVDTQYF.